The clone carrying this T cell receptor (beta chain) was recorded only once. Its antigen is not identified. Assay execution proceeded at the deep level. The material for each subset, its genomic DNA, was split evenly across several immunoSEQ plates. Here immunoSEQ multiplex PCR was the method, and the copy in TCRdb shows in-frame clones only, minus some. The sample lists some 490,000 clones, about 72% occurring once. The data were taken from a study of shared clonotypes between healthy human individuals. Study-level results: Donor clonotype sharing was expected to depend on sequencing depth.

About 83 million PBMCs served as the genomic DNA source for unsorted samples. The CDR3 sequence is 15 residues long. Trimming shortened V by 4 bases and J by 0 bases, and 12 bases separated the two germline ends. Germline loops: CDR1 MGHRA, CDR2 YSYEKL. The TCR originated in a middle-aged woman in good health. Some clones in this sample may be carry-over from other donors' samples. V is TRBV4-1 and J is TRBJ1-2; no definite D call. The sequenced sample consisted of PBMCs. The CDR3 loop reads CASSPKEGANYGYTF. DNA of the CDR3: TGCGCCAGCAGCCCAAAGGAGGGAGCTAACTATGGCTACACCTTC.